This T cell receptor (beta chain) was captured in a study of cytomegalovirus exposure and HLA in healthy donors. The wider study: Most donors, 81% of 350 to 450 genotyped, fell in the Caucasian-associated ancestry cluster. The study's findings and limits: Using the classifier, cytomegalovirus status was reportedly diagnosed with high specificity and sensitivity. Confirmation in vitro established that a few CMV-associated chains were specific for CMV antigens.

Germline V gene sequence: CDR1 SEHNR, CDR2 FQNEAQ (reference sequence). The CDR3 loop spans 14 amino acids. V was shortened by 1 base and J by 4 bases, with 10 bases between the two germline ends. As to this clone: Its antigen remains unidentified.

13 Jbeta primers and 60 Vbeta primers were used for the PCR. Method: immunoSEQ multiplex PCR; TCRdb's copy keeps in-frame clones and lacks some. This sample yields approximately 110,000 clones, of which 82% are seen a single time; around 2.3% belongs to the top ten. The V gene is TRBV7-9, the J gene TRBJ1-1; D is perhaps TRBD1 (6 bases). This TCR derives from a woman aged 18-35 years in good health and CMV-seronegative. Sequencing was carried out using PBMCs. CDR3 in amino acids: CASSLGQGTTEAFF. CDR3 nucleotide sequence: TGTGCCAGCAGCTTAGGGCAGGGGACCACTGAAGCTTTCTTT.